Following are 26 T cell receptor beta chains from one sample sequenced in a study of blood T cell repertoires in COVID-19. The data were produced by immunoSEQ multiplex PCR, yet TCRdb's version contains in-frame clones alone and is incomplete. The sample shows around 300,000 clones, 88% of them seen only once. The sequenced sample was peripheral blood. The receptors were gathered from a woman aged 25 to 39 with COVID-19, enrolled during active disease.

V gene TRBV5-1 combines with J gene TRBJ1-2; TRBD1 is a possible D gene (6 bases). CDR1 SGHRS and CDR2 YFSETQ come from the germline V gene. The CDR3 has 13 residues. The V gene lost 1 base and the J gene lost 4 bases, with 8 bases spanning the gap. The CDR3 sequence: CASSLKGVYGYTF. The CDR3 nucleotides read TGCGCCAGCAGCTTGAAGGGGGTCTATGGCTACACCTTC.

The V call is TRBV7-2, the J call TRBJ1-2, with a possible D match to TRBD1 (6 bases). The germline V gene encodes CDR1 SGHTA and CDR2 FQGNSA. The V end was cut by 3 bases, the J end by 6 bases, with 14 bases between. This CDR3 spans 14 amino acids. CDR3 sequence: CASSLVPQGNGYTF. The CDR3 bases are TGTGCCAGCAGCTTGGTACCACAGGGAAATGGCTACACCTTC.

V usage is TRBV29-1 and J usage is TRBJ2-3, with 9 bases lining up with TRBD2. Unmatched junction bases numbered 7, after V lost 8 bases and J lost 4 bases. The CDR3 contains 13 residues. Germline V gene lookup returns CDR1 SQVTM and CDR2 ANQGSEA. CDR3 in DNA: TGCAGCCTTTGGACTAGCGTTCCAGATACGCAGTATTTT. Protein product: CSLWTSVPDTQYF.

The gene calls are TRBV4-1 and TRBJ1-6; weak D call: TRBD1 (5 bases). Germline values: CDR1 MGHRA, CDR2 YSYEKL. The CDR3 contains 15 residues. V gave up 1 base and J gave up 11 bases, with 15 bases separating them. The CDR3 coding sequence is TGCGCCAGCAGCCAAGTTGAGGGACTTGGAACACCCCTCCACTTT. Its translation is CASSQVEGLGTPLHF.

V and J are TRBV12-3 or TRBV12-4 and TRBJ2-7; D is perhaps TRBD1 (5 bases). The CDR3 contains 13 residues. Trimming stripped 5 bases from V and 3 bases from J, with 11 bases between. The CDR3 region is CASSPPDSYEQYV. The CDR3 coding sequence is TGTGCCAGCAGTCCGCCCGACAGCTACGAGCAGTACGTC.

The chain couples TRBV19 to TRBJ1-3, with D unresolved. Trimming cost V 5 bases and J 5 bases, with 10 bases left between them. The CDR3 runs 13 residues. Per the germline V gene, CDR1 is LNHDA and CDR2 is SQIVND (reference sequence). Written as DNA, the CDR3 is TGTGCCAGTAGTTACGAGCAAAGAAACACCATATATTTT. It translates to CASSYEQRNTIYF. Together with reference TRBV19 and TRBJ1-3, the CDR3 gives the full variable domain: DGGITQSPKYLFRKEGQNVTLSCEQNLNHDAMYWYRQDPGQGLRLIYYSQIVNDFQKGDIAEGYSVSREKKESFPLTVTSAQKNPTAFYLCASSYEQRNTIYFGEGSWLTVV.

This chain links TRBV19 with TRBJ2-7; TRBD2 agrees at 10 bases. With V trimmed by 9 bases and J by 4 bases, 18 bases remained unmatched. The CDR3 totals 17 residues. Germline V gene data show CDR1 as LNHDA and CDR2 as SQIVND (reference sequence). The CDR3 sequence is CASRKQVAGGLIYEQYV. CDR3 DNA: TGTGCCAGCCGTAAGCAGGTAGCGGGGGGTTTAATTTACGAGCAGTACGTC.

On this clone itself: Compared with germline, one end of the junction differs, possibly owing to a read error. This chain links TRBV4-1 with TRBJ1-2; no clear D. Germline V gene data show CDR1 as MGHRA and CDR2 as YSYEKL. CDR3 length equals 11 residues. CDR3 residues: CASSQGWPLHF. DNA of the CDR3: TGCGCCAGCAGCCAAGGTTGGCCGCTCCACTTC.

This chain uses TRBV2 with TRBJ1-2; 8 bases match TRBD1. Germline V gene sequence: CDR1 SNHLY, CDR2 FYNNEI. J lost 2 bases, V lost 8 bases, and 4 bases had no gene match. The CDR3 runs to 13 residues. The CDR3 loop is CASARTGNYGYTF. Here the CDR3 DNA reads TGTGCCAGCGCCCGGACAGGGAACTATGGCTACACCTTC.

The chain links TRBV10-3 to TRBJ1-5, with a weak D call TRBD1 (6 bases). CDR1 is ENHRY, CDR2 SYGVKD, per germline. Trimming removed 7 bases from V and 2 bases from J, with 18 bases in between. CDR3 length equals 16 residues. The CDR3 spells CAITLGGGTGNQPQHF. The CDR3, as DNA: TGTGCCATCACACTAGGGGGGGGTACGGGCAATCAGCCCCAGCATTTT.

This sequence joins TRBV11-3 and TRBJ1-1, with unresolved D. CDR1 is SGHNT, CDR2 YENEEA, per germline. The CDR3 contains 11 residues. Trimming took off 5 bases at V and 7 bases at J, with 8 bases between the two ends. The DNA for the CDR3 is TGTGCCAGCAGCAACACCCATGAAGCTTTCTTT. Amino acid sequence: CASSNTHEAFF.

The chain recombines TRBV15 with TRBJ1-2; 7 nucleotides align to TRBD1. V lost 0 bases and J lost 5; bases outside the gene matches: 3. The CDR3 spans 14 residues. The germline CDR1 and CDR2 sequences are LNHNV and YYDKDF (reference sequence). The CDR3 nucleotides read TGTGCCACCAGCAGAGAGGCAGGGGGATATGGCTACACCTTC. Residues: CATSREAGGYGYTF.

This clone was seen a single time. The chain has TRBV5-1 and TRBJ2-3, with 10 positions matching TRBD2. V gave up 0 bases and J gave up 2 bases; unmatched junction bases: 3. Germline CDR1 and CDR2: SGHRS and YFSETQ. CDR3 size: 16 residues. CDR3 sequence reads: CASSLELAGYTDTQYF. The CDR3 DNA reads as TGCGCCAGCAGCTTGGAACTAGCGGGATACACAGATACGCAGTATTTT.

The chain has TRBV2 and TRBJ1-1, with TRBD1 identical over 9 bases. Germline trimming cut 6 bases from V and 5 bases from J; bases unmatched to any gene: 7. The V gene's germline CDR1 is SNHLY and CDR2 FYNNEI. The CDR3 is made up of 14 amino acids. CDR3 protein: CASRGGQGVTEAFF. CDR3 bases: TGTGCCAGCAGGGGGGGACAGGGAGTTACTGAAGCTTTCTTT.

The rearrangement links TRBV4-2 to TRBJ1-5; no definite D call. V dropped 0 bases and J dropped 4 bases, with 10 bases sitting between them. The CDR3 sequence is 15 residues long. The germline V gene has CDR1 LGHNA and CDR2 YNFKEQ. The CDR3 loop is CASSQDRRSNQPQHF. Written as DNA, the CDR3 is TGTGCCAGCAGCCAAGATCGGCGGAGTAATCAGCCCCAGCATTTT.

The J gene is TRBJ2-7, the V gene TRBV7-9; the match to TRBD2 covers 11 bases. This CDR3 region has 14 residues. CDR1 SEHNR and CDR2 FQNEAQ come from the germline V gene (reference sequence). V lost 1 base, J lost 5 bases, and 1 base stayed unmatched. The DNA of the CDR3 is TGTGCCAGCAGCTTAGTAGCGGGGGGGCACGAGCAGTACTTC. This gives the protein CASSLVAGGHEQYF.

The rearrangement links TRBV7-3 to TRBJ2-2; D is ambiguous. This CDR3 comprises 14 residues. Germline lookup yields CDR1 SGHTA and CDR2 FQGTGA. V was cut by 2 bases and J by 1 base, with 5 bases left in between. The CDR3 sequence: CASSLGRNTGELFF. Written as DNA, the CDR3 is TGTGCCAGCAGCTTAGGGCGGAACACCGGGGAGCTGTTTTTT.

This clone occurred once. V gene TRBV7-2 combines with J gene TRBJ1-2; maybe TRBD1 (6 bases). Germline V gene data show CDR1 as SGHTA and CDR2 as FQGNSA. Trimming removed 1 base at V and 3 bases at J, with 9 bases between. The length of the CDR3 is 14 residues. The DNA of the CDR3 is TGTGCCAGCAGCTTAGACAGGGAAGACTATGGCTACACCTTC. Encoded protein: CASSLDREDYGYTF. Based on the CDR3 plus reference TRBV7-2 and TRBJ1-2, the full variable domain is GAGVSQSPSNKVTEKGKDVELRCDPISGHTALYWYRQSLGQGLEFLIYFQGNSAPDKSGLPSDRFSAERTGGSVSTLTIQRTQQEDSAVYLCASSLDREDYGYTFGSGTRLTVV.

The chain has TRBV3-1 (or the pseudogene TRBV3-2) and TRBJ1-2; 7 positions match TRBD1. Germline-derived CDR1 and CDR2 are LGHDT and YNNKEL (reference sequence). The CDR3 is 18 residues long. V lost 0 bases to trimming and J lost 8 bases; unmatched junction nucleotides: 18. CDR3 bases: TGTGCCAGCAGCCAAGATTTAGGGACAGTCCTTAGGTGGGGAGGCTACACCTTC. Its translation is CASSQDLGTVLRWGGYTF.

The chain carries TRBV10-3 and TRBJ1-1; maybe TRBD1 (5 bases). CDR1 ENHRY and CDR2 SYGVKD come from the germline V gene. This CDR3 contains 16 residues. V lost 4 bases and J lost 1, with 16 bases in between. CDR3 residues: CAISGRGGGSNTEAFF. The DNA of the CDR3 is TGTGCCATCAGTGGTCGCGGGGGGGGATCGAACACTGAAGCTTTCTTT.

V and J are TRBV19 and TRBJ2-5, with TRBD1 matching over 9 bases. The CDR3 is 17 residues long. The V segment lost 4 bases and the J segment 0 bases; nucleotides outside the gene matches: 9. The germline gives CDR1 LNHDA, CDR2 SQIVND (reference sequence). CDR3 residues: CASSTGQGDPYQETQYF. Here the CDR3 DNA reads TGTGCCAGTAGTACGGGACAGGGCGATCCTTACCAAGAGACCCAGTACTTC.

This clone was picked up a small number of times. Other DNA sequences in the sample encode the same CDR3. CDR3 bases: TGTGCCAGCAGTTACTCCGCAGGGAACACTGAAGCTTTCTTT. The encoded protein is CASSYSAGNTEAFF. The chain recombines TRBV6-2 or TRBV6-3 with TRBJ1-1; D gene uncertain. The V end lost 0 bases, the J end lost 1 base, and 6 bases lay between the germline ends. Germline lookup yields CDR1 MNHEY and CDR2 SVGEGT. The CDR3 has 14 amino acids.

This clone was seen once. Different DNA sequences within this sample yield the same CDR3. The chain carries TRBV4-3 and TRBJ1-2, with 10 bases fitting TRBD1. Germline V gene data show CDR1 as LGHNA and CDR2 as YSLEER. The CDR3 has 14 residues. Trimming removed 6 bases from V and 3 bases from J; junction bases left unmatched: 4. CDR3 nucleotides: TGCGCCAGCAGTCCCGGGACAGGGGACTATGGCTACACCTTC. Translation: CASSPGTGDYGYTF.

The CDR3 DNA is TGTGCCAGCAGCTTGGGACAGGGAACGTCACCCCTCCACTTT. Translating it yields CASSLGQGTSPLHF. V is TRBV7-8 and J is TRBJ1-6; 9 positions agree with TRBD1. Germline V gives CDR1 SGHVS, CDR2 FQNEAQ. V shed 3 bases, J shed 10 bases, and the junction held 4 bases outside the gene matches. The length of the CDR3 is 14 residues.

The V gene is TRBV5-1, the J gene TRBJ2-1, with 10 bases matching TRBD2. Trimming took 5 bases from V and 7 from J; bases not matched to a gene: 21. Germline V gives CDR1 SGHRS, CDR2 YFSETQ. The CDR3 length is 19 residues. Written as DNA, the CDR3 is TGCGCCAGCAGTCCCCGGGGAGCGGGGGGGCGCTTATTGGGGAATGAGCAGTTCTTC. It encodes CASSPRGAGGRLLGNEQFF.

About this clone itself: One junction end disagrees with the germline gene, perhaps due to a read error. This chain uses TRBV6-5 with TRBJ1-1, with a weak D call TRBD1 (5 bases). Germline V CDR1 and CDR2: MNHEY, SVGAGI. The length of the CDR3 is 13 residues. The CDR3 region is CASSRRGNAEAFF. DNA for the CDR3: TGTGCCAGCAGCCGACGGGGGAACGCTGAAGCTTTCTTT.